Below are 29 T cell receptor beta chains sequenced from a single sample in a study of blood T cell repertoires in COVID-19. Only in-frame clones appear in the TCRdb table, and some are missing; sequencing was by immunoSEQ multiplex PCR. The table lists a few hundred thousand clones, 75% to 90% of them singletons. Sequenced material: peripheral blood. Source of these receptors: a woman in her fifties or sixties with COVID-19, enrolled during active disease.

The V call is TRBV25-1, the J call TRBJ2-1; D possibly corresponds to TRBD1 (6 bases). The CDR3 is 15 amino acids. Germline CDR1 reads MGHDK; CDR2 reads SYGVNS. V was pared by 2 bases and J by 5 bases, with 13 bases between. The CDR3 loop reads CASSEVGTLDNEQFF. DNA for the CDR3: TGTGCCAGCAGTGAAGTCGGGACATTGGACAATGAGCAGTTCTTC.

The rearrangement joins TRBV18 to TRBJ1-5; no clear D gene. Trimming removed 8 bases at V and 5 bases at J, with 13 bases between. This CDR3 region has 13 residues. Germline V gene data show CDR1 as KGHSH and CDR2 as LQKENI. Written as DNA, the CDR3 is TGTGCCAGCGCCGCCGGGGTACATCAGCCCCAGCATTTT. Translated: CASAAGVHQPQHF.

Only a few counts were recorded for this clone. The genes are TRBV27 and TRBJ2-7; D possibly corresponds to TRBD2 (6 bases). The CDR3 is made up of 14 amino acids. V was shortened by 3 bases and J by 1 base, with 10 bases between the two germline ends. CDR1 and CDR2 from the germline V gene are MNHEY and SMNVEV (reference sequence). The CDR3 DNA sequence: TGTGCCAGCAGTTTCGGGGGAATGTCCTACGAGCAGTACTTC. As protein: CASSFGGMSYEQYF.

This chain connects TRBV5-1 to TRBJ2-5; no clear D. CDR1 is SGHRS and CDR2 is YFSETQ in the germline V gene. There are 14 residues in the CDR3. The V end was cut by 0 bases, the J end by 4 bases, with 10 bases between. The CDR3 sequence is CASSLAASGETQYF. The CDR3 DNA follows: TGCGCCAGCAGCTTGGCTGCTAGTGGAGAGACCCAGTACTTC.

Of note for this clone: A junction end diverges from the germline sequence, so it may reflect a read error. This CDR3 is also generated by other DNA sequences in the sample. The V gene is TRBV14, the J gene TRBJ2-7, with 7 bases lining up with TRBD1. CDR3 length: 16 amino acids. In germline, CDR1 is SGHDN, CDR2 FVKESK. The CDR3 spells CASSQPQTGPPYEQYF. CDR3 coding DNA: TGTGCCAGCAGCCAACCCCAGACAGGGCCGCCCTACGAGCAGTACTTT. Based on the CDR3 plus reference TRBV14 and TRBJ2-7, the full variable domain is EAGVTQFPSHSVIEKGQTVTLRCDPISGHDNLYWYRRVMGKEIKFLLHFVKESKQDESGMPNNRFLAERTGGTYSTLKVQPAELEDSGVYFCASSQPQTGPPYEQYFGPGTRLTVT.

J is TRBJ2-3 and V is TRBV25-1, with 11 nucleotides matching TRBD2. The V gene's germline CDR1 is MGHDK and CDR2 SYGVNS. With 3 bases clipped from V and 4 bases from J, the junction kept 9 bases outside the gene matches. The CDR3 covers 17 residues. Here the CDR3 reads CASSDLASGGIADTQYF. The CDR3 DNA follows: TGTGCCAGCAGTGATTTGGCTAGCGGGGGGATCGCAGATACGCAGTATTTT.

The CDR3 bases are TGTGCCTGGAGTGTAGTGTCAGGGCCCTACGAGCAGTACTTC. This codes for CAWSVVSGPYEQYF. The chain uses TRBV30 and TRBJ2-7; D is possibly TRBD1 (5 bases). The germline CDR1 and CDR2 sequences are GTSNPN and SVGIG (reference sequence). The V and J ends lost 0 bases and 2 bases respectively, with 11 bases between them. This CDR3 is 14 amino acids long.

This clone was observed a single time. This CDR3 reads CATSVGPGLAQSTDTQYF. In nucleotides, the CDR3 is TGTGCCACCAGTGTGGGCCCGGGACTAGCCCAGAGCACAGATACGCAGTATTTT. The chain combines TRBV24-1 with TRBJ2-3; TRBD2 agrees at 9 bases. The V gene end was trimmed by 5 bases and the J gene end by 0 bases; junction bases not matched to a gene: 11. This CDR3 spans 18 amino acids. From germline, CDR1 is KGHDR and CDR2 SFDVKD.

V gene TRBV11-3 combines with J gene TRBJ1-3; tentative D call: TRBD1 (6 bases). The CDR3 runs to 15 residues. Per the germline V gene, CDR1 is SGHNT and CDR2 is YENEEA. V was shortened by 2 bases and J by 2 bases, with 10 bases between the two germline ends. CDR3 in DNA: TGTGCCAGCAGCTTAAGCAGGGGAGCTGGAAACACCATATATTTT. Translation: CASSLSRGAGNTIYF.

The gene calls are TRBV19 and TRBJ2-3, with 8 bases aligning to TRBD1. V trimming: 3 bases; J trimming: 4 bases; junction bases outside the gene matches: 3. CDR3 length: 14 residues. The germline gives CDR1 LNHDA, CDR2 SQIVND (reference sequence). CDR3 nucleotide sequence: TGTGCCAGTAGTATTATCAGGGGGCCAGATACGCAGTATTTT. Translated: CASSIIRGPDTQYF. Full variable domain (outside the CDR3, taken from reference TRBV19 and TRBJ2-3): DGGITQSPKYLFRKEGQNVTLSCEQNLNHDAMYWYRQDPGQGLRLIYYSQIVNDFQKGDIAEGYSVSREKKESFPLTVTSAQKNPTAFYLCASSIIRGPDTQYFGPGTRLTVL.

The V gene is TRBV7-2, the J gene TRBJ2-3; D is possibly TRBD2 (7 bases). The germline V and J ends were trimmed by 1 base and 5 bases, with 16 bases remaining between them. CDR3 length equals 16 residues. Germline CDR1 reads SGHTA; CDR2 reads FQGNSA. CDR3 region: CASSLGGRGARDTQYF. Written as DNA, the CDR3 is TGTGCCAGCAGCTTAGGGGGTCGGGGGGCAAGAGATACGCAGTATTTT.

This chain joins TRBV30 and TRBJ2-7, with a tentative D call TRBD1 (5 bases). Looked up from germline, CDR1 is GTSNPN and CDR2 is SVGIG (reference sequence). Trimming left V 3 bases short and J 9 bases short, with 12 bases between. CDR3 length equals 11 residues. The CDR3 protein is CAWSMGQRQYF. CDR3 DNA sequence: TGTGCCTGGAGCATGGGGCAAAGGCAGTACTTC.

The rearrangement uses TRBV7-8 and TRBJ2-1; D not resolved. Trimming stripped 7 bases from V and 0 bases from J, with 22 bases between. Germline-derived CDR1 and CDR2 are SGHVS and FQNEAQ. This CDR3 spans 18 amino acids. In nucleotides, the CDR3 is TGTGCCAGCATCCCTCCCTTCCCAGCGAGGAGCTCCTACAATGAGCAGTTCTTC. It translates to CASIPPFPARSSYNEQFF.

The rearrangement links TRBV7-6 to TRBJ2-7, with D possibly TRBD1 on 6 matching bases. Germline CDR1 is SGHVS and CDR2 is FNYEAQ. The CDR3 has 14 residues. Trimming cost V 4 bases and J 3 bases, with 13 bases left between them. CDR3 sequence (DNA): TGTGCCAGCAGCTCTTGGACAGAAGGCTACGAGCAGTACTTC. Amino acid sequence: CASSSWTEGYEQYF.

This rearrangement joins TRBV28 to TRBJ2-5; 13 positions match TRBD2. V lost 7 bases, J lost 7 bases, and 6 bases stayed unmatched. The germline CDR1 and CDR2 sequences are MDHEN and SYDVKM. The CDR3 contains 14 residues. CDR3 nucleotides: TGTGCCAGCACACTAGCGGGGGGGCGGGTGACCCAGTACTTC. Its protein is CASTLAGGRVTQYF.

This clone came up once. This rearrangement joins TRBV2 to TRBJ2-2, with 14 nucleotides matching TRBD2. Germline V gene data show CDR1 as SNHLY and CDR2 as FYNNEI. The J segment lost 6 bases and the V segment lost 5 bases, leaving 14 bases of the junction unmatched. This CDR3 has 19 residues. In nucleotides, the CDR3 is TGTGCCAGCAGTTACCTCACGACTAGCGGGGGGGCCGAAGCCGGGGAGCTGTTTTTT. Translation: CASSYLTTSGGAEAGELFF.

The rearrangement uses TRBV7-9 and TRBJ2-5; 8 bases line up with TRBD1. The germline gives CDR1 SEHNR, CDR2 FQNEAQ (reference sequence). The CDR3 has 16 residues. V trimming: 5 bases; J trimming: 4 bases; junction bases outside the gene matches: 12. Here the CDR3 DNA reads TGTGCCAGCAGCCCCGGAGCAGGGGGCTCAGGAGAGACCCAGTACTTC. Translation: CASSPGAGGSGETQYF.

This chain connects TRBV5-5 to TRBJ1-5, with D perhaps matching TRBD1 (5 bases). The CDR3 is 15 amino acids. V was pared by 3 bases and J by 3 bases, with 13 bases between. Germline CDR1 reads SGHKS; CDR2 reads YYEKEE (reference sequence). CDR3 sequence reads: CASSWGLADNQPQHF. CDR3 DNA: TGTGCCAGCAGCTGGGGCCTGGCTGACAATCAGCCCCAGCATTTT.

The chain employs TRBV6-5 and TRBJ2-2; possibly TRBD1 for D (5 bases). The CDR3 contains 13 residues. V lost 7 bases, J lost 5 bases, and 11 bases lay in between. Germline lookup yields CDR1 MNHEY and CDR2 SVGAGI. As DNA, the CDR3 is TGTGCCAGCACCTTGACAGAGACCGGGGAGCTGTTTTTT. Amino acid sequence: CASTLTETGELFF.

This chain links TRBV7-9 with TRBJ2-3; a possible D gene is TRBD2 (6 bases). Germline lookup yields CDR1 SEHNR and CDR2 FQNEAQ (reference sequence). The CDR3 has 19 residues. V lost 1 base and J 0 bases, leaving 20 bases between the germline ends. The CDR3 loop reads CASSLVGGTPRYSTDTQYF. The CDR3, as DNA: TGTGCCAGCAGCTTAGTTGGGGGGACGCCAAGATATAGCACAGATACGCAGTATTTT. Full variable domain (rest looked up from reference TRBV7-9 and TRBJ2-3): DTGVSQNPRHKITKRGQNVTFRCDPISEHNRLYWYRQTLGQGPEFLTYFQNEAQLEKSRLLSDRFSAERPKGSFSTLEIQRTEQGDSAMYLCASSLVGGTPRYSTDTQYFGPGTRLTVL.

The chain recombines TRBV7-8 with TRBJ1-2; tentative D call: TRBD1 (5 bases). Germline CDR1 is SGHVS and CDR2 is FQNEAQ. This CDR3 has 15 residues. V was cut by 9 bases and J by 4 bases, with 21 bases left in between. The CDR3 loop is CASAGGASNPYGYTF. CDR3 sequence (DNA): TGTGCCAGTGCTGGAGGGGCGTCAAACCCCTATGGCTACACCTTC.

The chain carries TRBV5-1 and TRBJ1-2; the D is unclear. The length of the CDR3 is 16 residues. Trimming cost V 2 bases and J 4 bases, with 18 bases left between them. CDR1 and CDR2 from the germline V gene are SGHRS and YFSETQ. This CDR3 reads CASSLLDAYSIYGYTF. The DNA for the CDR3 is TGCGCCAGCAGCTTACTTGATGCCTATTCGATCTATGGCTACACCTTC.

J is TRBJ2-7 and V is TRBV3-1 (or the pseudogene TRBV3-2); TRBD2 agrees at 12 bases. The CDR3 has 16 residues. V dropped 3 bases and J dropped 3; count of bases not matched to a gene: 6. Germline V lookup: CDR1 LGHDT, CDR2 YNNKEL (reference sequence). The DNA for the CDR3 is TGTGCCAGCAGCCAGGCAGAACTAGCGGGGGGCTACGAGCAGTACTTC. Encoded protein: CASSQAELAGGYEQYF.

The V and J genes are TRBV11-2 and TRBJ1-1; D gene uncertain. Looked up from germline, CDR1 is SGHAT and CDR2 is FQNNGV. The CDR3 is 13 amino acids. V lost 8 bases to trimming and J lost 2 bases, with 12 bases between them. The CDR3 bases are TGTGCCAGCGGCGCCGGGATCAACACTGAAGCTTTCTTT. Translation: CASGAGINTEAFF. Looking up the rest from reference TRBV11-2 and TRBJ1-1 gives the full variable domain: EAGVAQSPRYKIIEKRQSVAFWCNPISGHATLYWYQQILGQGPKLLIQFQNNGVVDDSQLPKDRFSAERLKGVDSTLKIQPAKLEDSAVYLCASGAGINTEAFFGQGTRLTVV.

V is TRBV4-1 and J is TRBJ2-1; 9 bases align to TRBD2. Germline assignment: CDR1 MGHRA and CDR2 YSYEKL. V shed 3 bases and J 4 bases; nucleotides not matched to a gene: 7. This CDR3 is built from 16 residues. The CDR3 loop reads CASSQRGGTPYNEQFF. In DNA, the CDR3 is TGCGCCAGCAGCCAGCGGGGGGGCACCCCTTACAATGAGCAGTTCTTC.

This clone has just one count. The V gene is TRBV28, the J gene TRBJ1-4; D is undetermined. This CDR3 is 16 amino acids long. Germline V gives CDR1 MDHEN, CDR2 SYDVKM. The V end lost 5 bases, the J end lost 4 bases, and 17 bases lay between the germline ends. The chain's CDR3 is CASSPATGRLNEKLFF. The CDR3 coding sequence is TGTGCCAGCAGTCCCGCCACGGGGAGACTTAATGAAAAACTGTTTTTT.

J is TRBJ1-5 and V is TRBV12-3 or TRBV12-4; the D gene is possibly TRBD1 (6 bases). This CDR3 spans 13 amino acids. V lost 5 bases to trimming and J lost 9 bases, with 14 bases between them. In nucleotides, the CDR3 is TGTGCCAGCAGTGGGGTGGGGGGGCGGCCCCAGCATTTT. It codes for CASSGVGGRPQHF.

This clone was seen a single time. For the CDR3, the DNA is TGTGCCAGCAGTTTAGCCTCGGGGGAAAGCCAGTACTTC. Amino acid sequence: CASSLASGESQYF. The J gene is TRBJ2-5, the V gene TRBV12-3 or TRBV12-4; possibly TRBD2 for D (6 bases). The CDR3 contains 13 residues. V was clipped by 0 bases and J by 10 bases, with 12 bases between them.

This rearrangement joins TRBV7-2 to TRBJ2-5; 11 bases are a match to TRBD2. Germline values: CDR1 SGHTA, CDR2 FQGNSA. V trimming: 0 bases; J trimming: 5 bases; junction bases outside the gene matches: 5. The CDR3 is made up of 16 amino acids. CDR3 protein: CASSLATSGGLETQYF. The CDR3, as DNA: TGTGCCAGCAGCTTAGCTACTAGCGGGGGCTTGGAGACCCAGTACTTC.